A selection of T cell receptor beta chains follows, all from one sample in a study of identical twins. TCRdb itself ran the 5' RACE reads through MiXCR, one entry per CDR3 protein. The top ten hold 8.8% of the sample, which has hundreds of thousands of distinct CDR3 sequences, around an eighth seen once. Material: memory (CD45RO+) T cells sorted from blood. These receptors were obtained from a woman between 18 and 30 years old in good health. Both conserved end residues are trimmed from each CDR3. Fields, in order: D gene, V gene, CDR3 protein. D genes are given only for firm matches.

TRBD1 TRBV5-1 ASREGANTEAF
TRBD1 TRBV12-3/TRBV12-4 ASSLGRTGLMGYT
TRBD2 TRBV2 ASNLAGGSSGELF
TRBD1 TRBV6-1 ASSKTGIPDYGYT
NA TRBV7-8 ASSFTTAAYEQY
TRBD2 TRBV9 ASSVGRAGGPEKTQY
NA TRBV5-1 ASSLGSLSYEQY
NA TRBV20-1 SARRVGTEAF
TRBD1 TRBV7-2 ASSLGWDRNGYT
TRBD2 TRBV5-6 ASSVRTSGRSYNEQF
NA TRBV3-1 ASSQGGTYKTQY
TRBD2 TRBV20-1 SAMLAGGSQY
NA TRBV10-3 AISRTEQETQY
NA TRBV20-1 SARVRVANTGELF
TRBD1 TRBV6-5 ASSLSRGLNTEAF
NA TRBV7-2 ASSLRGPDTGELF
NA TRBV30 AWAPHRDTPLH
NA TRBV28 ASSSITGELF
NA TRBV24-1 ATSDGTNTEAF
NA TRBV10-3 AISGGVGEKLF
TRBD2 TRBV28 ASSGPSGSYEQY
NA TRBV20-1 SAPAGRVETQY
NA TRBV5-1 ASAHSGSSYEQY
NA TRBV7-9 ASSLDGRVTSTEAF
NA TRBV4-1 ASSQVGRAQPQH
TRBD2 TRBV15 ATSRVRASGTHEQF
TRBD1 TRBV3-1 ASSQRTGVSYNEQF
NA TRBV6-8 ASGDKFSYEQY
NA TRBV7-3 ASSLGLSYGYT
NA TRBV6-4 ASSLFSGANEQF
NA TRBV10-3 AISEPGRGRYRTEAF
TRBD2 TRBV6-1 ASRQLAGVYEQY
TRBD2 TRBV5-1 ASSLPPSGWAGELF
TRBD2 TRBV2 ASSEVGLAGSEQY
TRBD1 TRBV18 ASSPRTGGEQPQH
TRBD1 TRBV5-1 ASSFLPGTANTEAF
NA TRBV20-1 SAQSRQVVQPQH
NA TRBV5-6 ASSLGVYQETQY
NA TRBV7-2 ASSPRGTGANTGELF
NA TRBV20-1 SAAGRANYGYT
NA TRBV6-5 ASSYRGTPKDEQF
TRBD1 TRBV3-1 ASSRQGRGYGYT
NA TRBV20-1 SYQGRTDTQY
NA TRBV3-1 ASSHGRSSYNEQF
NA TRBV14 ASSQLGTRSTGELF